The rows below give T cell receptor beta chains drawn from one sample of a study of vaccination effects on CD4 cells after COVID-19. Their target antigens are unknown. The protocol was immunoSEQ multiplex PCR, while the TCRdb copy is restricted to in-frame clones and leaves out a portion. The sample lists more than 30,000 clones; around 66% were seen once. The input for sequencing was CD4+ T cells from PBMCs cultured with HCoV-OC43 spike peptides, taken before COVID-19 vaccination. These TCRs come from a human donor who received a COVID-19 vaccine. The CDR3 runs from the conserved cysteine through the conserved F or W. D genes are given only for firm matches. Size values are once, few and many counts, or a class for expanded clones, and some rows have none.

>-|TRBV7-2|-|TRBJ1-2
CASSPQGVLDYGYTF
TGTGCCAGCAGCCCGCAGGGCGTTCTAGACTATGGCTACACCTTC
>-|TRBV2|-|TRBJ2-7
CASSEQYGSWYEQYF
TGTGCCAGCAGTGAACAATACGGGAGCTGGTACGAGCAGTACTTC
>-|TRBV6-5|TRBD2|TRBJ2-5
CASTGLAGRETQYF
TGTGCCAGCACCGGACTAGCGGGTCGTGAGACCCAGTACTTC
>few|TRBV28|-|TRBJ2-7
CASGRNEQYF
TGTGCCAGCGGACGGAACGAGCAGTACTTC
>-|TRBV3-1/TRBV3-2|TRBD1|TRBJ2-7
CATGQINSYEQYF
TGTGCCACGGGACAGATAAACTCCTACGAGCAGTACTTC
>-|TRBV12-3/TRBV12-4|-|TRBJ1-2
CASSLRILDGYTF
TGTGCCAGCAGTTTGCGGATTCTCGATGGCTACACCTTC
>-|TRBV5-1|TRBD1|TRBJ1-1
CASSPRDRPTARTEAFF
TGCGCCAGCAGCCCCCGGGACAGGCCCACCGCGAGGACTGAAGCTTTCTTT
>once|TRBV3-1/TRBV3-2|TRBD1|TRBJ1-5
CASSRTGGDQPQHF
TGTGCCAGCAGCCGGACAGGGGGCGATCAGCCCCAGCATTTT
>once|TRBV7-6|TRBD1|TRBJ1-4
CASSLVPGGSSANEKLFF
TGTGCCAGCAGCTTAGTGCCAGGGGGCTCTTCGGCTAATGAAAAACTGTTTTTT
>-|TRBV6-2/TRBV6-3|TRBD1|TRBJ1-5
CASSLGTENQPQHF
TGTGCCAGCAGTCTCGGGACAGAGAATCAGCCCCAGCATTTT
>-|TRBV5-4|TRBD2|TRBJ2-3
CASSSGTSGRAGSQYF
TGTGCCAGCAGCTCGGGGACTAGCGGGAGGGCCGGGTCGCAGTATTTT
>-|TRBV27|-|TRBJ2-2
CASSSKPQNTGELFF
TGTGCCAGCAGTTCTAAGCCCCAGAACACCGGGGAGCTGTTTTTT
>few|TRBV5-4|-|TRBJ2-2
CASSPANTGELFF
TGTGCCAGCAGCCCCGCGAACACCGGGGAGCTGTTTTTT
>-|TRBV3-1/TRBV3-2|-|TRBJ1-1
CASSQVRGHILNTEAFF
TGTGCCAGCAGCCAAGTACGGGGGCATATTTTGAACACTGAAGCTTTCTTT
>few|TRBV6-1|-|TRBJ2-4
CASSGRLGQSKNIQYF
TGTGCCAGCAGTGGCCGGCTGGGGCAATCCAAAAACATTCAGTACTTC
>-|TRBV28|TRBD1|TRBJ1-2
CASSSGTGLYGYTF
TGTGCCAGCAGCTCCGGGACAGGGCTCTATGGCTACACCTTC
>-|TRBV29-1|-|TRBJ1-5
CSVEFGYNQPQHF
TGCAGCGTTGAGTTCGGGTACAATCAGCCCCAGCATTTT
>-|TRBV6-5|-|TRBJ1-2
CASRTAGNYGYTF
TGTGCCAGCAGGACAGCGGGGAACTATGGCTACACCTTC
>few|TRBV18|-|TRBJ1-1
CASSPRASNTEAFF
TGTGCCAGCTCACCACGCGCTTCAAACACTGAAGCTTTCTTT
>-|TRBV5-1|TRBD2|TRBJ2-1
CASSEGLVINEQFF
TGCGCCAGCAGCGAGGGACTAGTAATCAATGAGCAGTTCTTC
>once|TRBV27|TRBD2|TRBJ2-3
CASSPGTSGRGTDTQYF
TGTGCCAGCAGCCCCGGGACTAGCGGGAGAGGCACAGATACGCAGTATTTT
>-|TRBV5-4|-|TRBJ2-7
CASSLGAFRDEQYF
TGTGCCAGCAGCTTGGGCGCGTTTCGAGACGAGCAGTACTTC
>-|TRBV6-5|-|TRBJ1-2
CASGDNRAAYTF
TGTGCCAGCGGGGATAACAGGGCAGCCTACACCTTC
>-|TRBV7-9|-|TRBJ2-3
CASSLQGSDTQYF
TGTGCCAGCAGCCTACAGGGTTCAGATACGCAGTATTTT
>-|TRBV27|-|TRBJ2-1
CASSHPASNPREQFF
TGTGCCAGCAGTCATCCAGCGTCAAACCCCCGGGAGCAGTTCTTC
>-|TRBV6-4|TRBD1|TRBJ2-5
CASSVTPTGNQETQYF
TGTGCCAGCAGTGTCACCCCGACAGGGAACCAAGAGACCCAGTACTTC
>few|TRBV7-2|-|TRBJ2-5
CASSRGGFGETQYF
TGTGCCAGCAGTCGAGGGGGATTTGGGGAGACCCAGTACTTC
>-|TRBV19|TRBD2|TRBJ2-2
CASSMRRETPGELFF
TGTGCCAGTAGTATGAGGCGGGAGACTCCCGGGGAGCTGTTTTTT
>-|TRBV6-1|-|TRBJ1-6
CASSEYSQGSSYNSPLHF
TGTGCCAGCAGTGAATATTCGCAGGGGAGCTCCTATAATTCACCCCTCCACTTT
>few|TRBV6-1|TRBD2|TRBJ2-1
CASSELAGAYNEQFF
TGTGCCAGCAGTGAACTAGCGGGGGCCTACAATGAGCAGTTCTTC
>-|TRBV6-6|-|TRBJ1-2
CASSLTFMEGGGYTF
TGTGCCAGCAGCCTAACGTTTATGGAAGGCGGGGGCTACACCTTC
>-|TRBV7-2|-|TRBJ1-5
CASSLVFRAGGGQPQHF
TGTGCCAGCAGCTTAGTTTTTCGTGCGGGGGGCGGACAGCCCCAGCATTTT
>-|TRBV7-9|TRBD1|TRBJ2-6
CASSLGDSWANVLTF
TGTGCCAGCAGCTTAGGGGACAGCTGGGCCAACGTCCTGACTTTC
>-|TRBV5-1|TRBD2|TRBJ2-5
CASSLGLARETQYF
TGCGCCAGCAGCTTGGGACTAGCTAGAGAGACCCAGTACTTC
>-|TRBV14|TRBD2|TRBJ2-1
CASSQGMASGVLF
TGTGCCAGCAGCCAAGGGATGGCTAGCGGGGTTCTCTTC
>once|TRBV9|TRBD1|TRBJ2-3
CASSVGTSTGGTQYF
TGTGCCAGCAGCGTAGGGACCTCGACAGGGGGCACGCAGTATTTT
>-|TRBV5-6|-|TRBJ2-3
CASSLLSSGVGNTDTQYF
TGTGCCAGCAGCTTGCTTTCCTCCGGGGTGGGGAACACAGATACGCAGTATTTT
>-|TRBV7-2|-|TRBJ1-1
CASSLGMNTEAFF
TGTGCCAGCAGCTTAGGGATGAACACTGAAGCTTTCTTT